This is a list of T cell receptor beta chains from one sample in a study of cytomegalovirus exposure and HLA in healthy donors. The data were produced by immunoSEQ multiplex PCR, yet TCRdb's version contains in-frame clones alone and is incomplete. Among around 190,000 clones, about nine tenths were seen once, and the ten largest hold around 1%. Sequenced material: PBMCs. These receptors were taken from a boy aged 2 to 10 in good health and CMV-seronegative. Both conserved end residues are part of each CDR3. The order of the fields is clone size, V gene, D gene, J gene, CDR3 DNA, CDR3 protein. D genes are given only for firm matches. Expanded clones get a size class; other rows say once, few or many, or leave the size out.

abundance: NA
v_gene: TRBV18
d_gene: TRBD1
j_gene: TRBJ1-5
CDR3nt: TGTGCCAGCTCACCTTTGGACAGGGGTAGCAATCAGCCCCAGCATTTT
CDR3aa: CASSPLDRGSNQPQHF

abundance: few
v_gene: TRBV4-1
d_gene: TRBD2
j_gene: TRBJ2-1
CDR3nt: TGCGCCAGCAGCCTTCGGACTAGCGGGAGGTATTCCGTCTCCTACAATGAGCAGTTCTTC
CDR3aa: CASSLRTSGRYSVSYNEQFF

abundance: NA
v_gene: TRBV5-5
d_gene: TRBD2
j_gene: TRBJ2-1
CDR3nt: TGTGCCAGCAGCGACCCACTGCGGGGGGGCCCGAGGTTCTTC
CDR3aa: CASSDPLRGGPRFF

abundance: NA
v_gene: TRBV11-2
d_gene: NA
j_gene: TRBJ2-7
CDR3nt: TGTGCCAGCAGCGGGGCGGAGTTCTACGAGCAGTACTTC
CDR3aa: CASSGAEFYEQYF

abundance: NA
v_gene: TRBV27
d_gene: NA
j_gene: TRBJ1-6
CDR3nt: TGTGCCAGCAGTGACCCAGGAGGCTCCTATAATTCACCCCTCCACTTT
CDR3aa: CASSDPGGSYNSPLHF

abundance: NA
v_gene: TRBV5-4
d_gene: TRBD2
j_gene: TRBJ2-1
CDR3nt: TGTGCCAGCAGCGCGAGGACTAGCGGGGGAGACAATGAGCAGTTCTTC
CDR3aa: CASSARTSGGDNEQFF

abundance: NA
v_gene: TRBV12-5
d_gene: NA
j_gene: TRBJ1-1
CDR3nt: TGTGCTAGTGGTTTGCAGGGGACGAACACTGAAGCTTTCTTT
CDR3aa: CASGLQGTNTEAFF

abundance: NA
v_gene: TRBV4-1
d_gene: NA
j_gene: TRBJ1-1
CDR3nt: TGCGCCAGCAGCCAAGTGACACCGACTGAAGCTTTCTTT
CDR3aa: CASSQVTPTEAFF

abundance: NA
v_gene: TRBV19
d_gene: NA
j_gene: TRBJ2-2
CDR3nt: TGTGCCAGTAGGCGGGTACCCACCGGGGAGCTGTTTTTT
CDR3aa: CASRRVPTGELFF

abundance: NA
v_gene: TRBV25-1
d_gene: NA
j_gene: TRBJ1-1
CDR3nt: TGTGCCAGCAGTGAAAGGGTCTTGGGGGGGAAGAACACTGAAGCTTTCTTT
CDR3aa: CASSERVLGGKNTEAFF

abundance: NA
v_gene: TRBV7-8
d_gene: TRBD1
j_gene: TRBJ2-7
CDR3nt: TGTGCCAGCAGCTGGACAGGGTCCTACGAGCAGTACTTC
CDR3aa: CASSWTGSYEQYF

abundance: NA
v_gene: TRBV19
d_gene: NA
j_gene: TRBJ1-3
CDR3nt: TGTGCCAGTAGTATGGGACTTTCCAATGGAAACACCATATATTTT
CDR3aa: CASSMGLSNGNTIYF

abundance: once
v_gene: TRBV6-6
d_gene: TRBD1
j_gene: TRBJ2-7
CDR3nt: TGTGCCAGCAGTTCTATGACAGGGATAGCCTACGAGCAGTACTTC
CDR3aa: CASSSMTGIAYEQYF

abundance: NA
v_gene: TRBV7-8
d_gene: NA
j_gene: TRBJ2-3
CDR3nt: TGTGCCAGCAGCTCCCCCCGAGGAGCCCAAACCTACACAGATACGCAGTATTTT
CDR3aa: CASSSPRGAQTYTDTQYF

abundance: NA
v_gene: TRBV5-1
d_gene: TRBD1
j_gene: TRBJ1-1
CDR3nt: TGCGCCAGCAGCTTGTTCAGGGGGCCAGACTTGAACACTGAAGCTTTCTTT
CDR3aa: CASSLFRGPDLNTEAFF

abundance: NA
v_gene: TRBV5-1
d_gene: TRBD2
j_gene: TRBJ2-7
CDR3nt: TGCGCCAGCAGCTGGGACGGGAGGGTCTACGAGCAGTACTTC
CDR3aa: CASSWDGRVYEQYF

abundance: few
v_gene: TRBV6-5
d_gene: TRBD1
j_gene: TRBJ2-7
CDR3nt: TGTGCCAGCAGTGGACAGGGGGGCGAGCAGTACTTC
CDR3aa: CASSGQGGEQYF

abundance: once
v_gene: TRBV2
d_gene: TRBD2
j_gene: TRBJ2-3
CDR3nt: TGTGCCACCCGGAACGGACTAGCGGGGGGGGATACGCAGTATTTT
CDR3aa: CATRNGLAGGDTQYF

abundance: NA
v_gene: TRBV7-6
d_gene: TRBD1
j_gene: TRBJ2-6
CDR3nt: TGTGCCAGCAGCTTAGACCCTCCGACAGGGGTACTCTCTGGGGCCAACGTCCTGACTTTC
CDR3aa: CASSLDPPTGVLSGANVLTF

abundance: NA
v_gene: TRBV25-1
d_gene: NA
j_gene: TRBJ2-7
CDR3nt: TGTGCCAGCAGTGCTCCAGGGGGGAACGACGAGCAGTACTTC
CDR3aa: CASSAPGGNDEQYF

abundance: NA
v_gene: TRBV27
d_gene: NA
j_gene: TRBJ1-1
CDR3nt: TGTGCCAGCAGTCCGACACTTTTCCACTTCATGAACACTGAAGCTTTCTTT
CDR3aa: CASSPTLFHFMNTEAFF

abundance: NA
v_gene: TRBV5-1
d_gene: NA
j_gene: TRBJ2-5
CDR3nt: TGCGCCAGCAGCTTTAGCCAAGAGACCCAGTACTTC
CDR3aa: CASSFSQETQYF

abundance: once
v_gene: TRBV12-2
d_gene: NA
j_gene: TRBJ2-7
CDR3nt: TGTGCAAGTCGCTTGATCCCCCGACAGGGCTACGAGCAGTACTTC
CDR3aa: CASRLIPRQGYEQYF

abundance: once
v_gene: TRBV7-9
d_gene: TRBD2
j_gene: TRBJ2-3
CDR3nt: TGTGCCAGCAGCTCGGGGGGGGATACGCAGTATTTT
CDR3aa: CASSSGGDTQYF

abundance: NA
v_gene: TRBV5-6
d_gene: TRBD1
j_gene: TRBJ1-3
CDR3nt: TGTGCCAGCAGCTCACCCCGGGACAGGCCTGGAAACACCATATATTTT
CDR3aa: CASSSPRDRPGNTIYF

abundance: NA
v_gene: TRBV7-9
d_gene: NA
j_gene: TRBJ2-1
CDR3nt: TGTGCCAGCCTCCACCGGGAGTCCTACAATGAGCAGTTCTTC
CDR3aa: CASLHRESYNEQFF

abundance: NA
v_gene: TRBV9
d_gene: NA
j_gene: TRBJ2-3
CDR3nt: TGTGCCAGCAGCGTAGACGCAGGCTACACAGATACGCAGTATTTT
CDR3aa: CASSVDAGYTDTQYF

abundance: NA
v_gene: TRBV5-1
d_gene: TRBD1
j_gene: TRBJ2-5
CDR3nt: TGCGCCAGCAGCCCGGACAGGGCAGAGGCCCAGTACTTC
CDR3aa: CASSPDRAEAQYF

abundance: NA
v_gene: TRBV11-2
d_gene: TRBD1
j_gene: TRBJ2-7
CDR3nt: TGTGCCAGCAGCTTAGATTCCGGACCTGGGACAGGTGGCTACGAGCAGTACTTC
CDR3aa: CASSLDSGPGTGGYEQYF

abundance: NA
v_gene: TRBV7-9
d_gene: NA
j_gene: TRBJ2-3
CDR3nt: TGTTCCAGCAGCTTAGCGACGGGAAGCACAGATACGCAGTATTTT
CDR3aa: CSSSLATGSTDTQYF

abundance: NA
v_gene: TRBV5-1
d_gene: TRBD1
j_gene: TRBJ1-6
CDR3nt: TGCGCCAGCACTCGGGACAGGGGAGAATCACCCCTCCACTTT
CDR3aa: CASTRDRGESPLHF

abundance: NA
v_gene: TRBV5-6
d_gene: NA
j_gene: TRBJ2-7
CDR3nt: TGTGCCAGCAGCTTGGCCGTTAGGGACAAATACGAGCAGTACTTC
CDR3aa: CASSLAVRDKYEQYF

abundance: NA
v_gene: TRBV6-4
d_gene: NA
j_gene: TRBJ2-3
CDR3nt: TGTGCCAGCAGTGACTCGGTGGGCGCAGATACGCAGTATTTT
CDR3aa: CASSDSVGADTQYF

abundance: NA
v_gene: TRBV7-9
d_gene: TRBD1
j_gene: TRBJ1-4
CDR3nt: TGTGCCAGCAGCCCCTTGGACAGGGGAGAAGAAAAACTGTTTTTT
CDR3aa: CASSPLDRGEEKLFF

abundance: NA
v_gene: TRBV27
d_gene: NA
j_gene: TRBJ2-1
CDR3nt: TGTGCCAGCACCTATTCCGGGGGAAGCTCCTACAATGAGCAGTTCTTC
CDR3aa: CASTYSGGSSYNEQFF

abundance: NA
v_gene: TRBV27
d_gene: NA
j_gene: TRBJ1-1
CDR3nt: TGTGCCAGCAGCCCTGGCCCGAACACTGAAGCTTTCTTT
CDR3aa: CASSPGPNTEAFF

abundance: NA
v_gene: TRBV27
d_gene: NA
j_gene: TRBJ2-2
CDR3nt: TGTGCCAGCAGTTTAGTTGGCAACCCCGGGGAGCTGTTTTTT
CDR3aa: CASSLVGNPGELFF